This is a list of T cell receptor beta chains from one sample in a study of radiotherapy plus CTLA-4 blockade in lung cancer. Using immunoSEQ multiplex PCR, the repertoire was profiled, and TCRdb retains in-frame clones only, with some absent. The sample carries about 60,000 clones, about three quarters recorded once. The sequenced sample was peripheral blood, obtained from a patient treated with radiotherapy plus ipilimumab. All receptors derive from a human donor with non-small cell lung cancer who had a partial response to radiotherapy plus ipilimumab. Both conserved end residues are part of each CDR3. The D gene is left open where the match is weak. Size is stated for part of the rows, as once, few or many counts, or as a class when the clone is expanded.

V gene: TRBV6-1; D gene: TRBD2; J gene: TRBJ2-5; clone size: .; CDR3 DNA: TGTGCCAGCAGCGTCCTCGGGGGGGCATACGAGACCCAGTACTTC; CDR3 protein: CASSVLGGAYETQYF
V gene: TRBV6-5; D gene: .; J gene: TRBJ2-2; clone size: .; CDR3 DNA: TGTGCCAGCAGCCGGACAGTATTGAACACCGGGGAGCTGTTTTTT; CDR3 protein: CASSRTVLNTGELFF
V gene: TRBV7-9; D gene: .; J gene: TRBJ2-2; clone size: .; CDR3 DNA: TGTGCCAGCAGCTTCCTCAGGGTAGGCGGGGAGCTGTTTTTT; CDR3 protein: CASSFLRVGGELFF
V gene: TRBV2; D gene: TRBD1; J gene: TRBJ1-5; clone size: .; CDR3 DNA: TGTGCCAGCAGTGTACAGGGGGCCGATCAGCCCCAGCATTTT; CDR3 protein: CASSVQGADQPQHF
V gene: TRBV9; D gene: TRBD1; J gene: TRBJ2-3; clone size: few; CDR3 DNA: TGTGCCAGCAGCGTCTACGGGACAGGGAGCACAGATACGCAGTATTTT; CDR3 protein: CASSVYGTGSTDTQYF
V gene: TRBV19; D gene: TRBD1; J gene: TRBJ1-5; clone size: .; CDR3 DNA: TGTGCCAGTAGTATACAGGGGGCGAGTGGCAATCAGCCCCAGCATTTT; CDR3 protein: CASSIQGASGNQPQHF
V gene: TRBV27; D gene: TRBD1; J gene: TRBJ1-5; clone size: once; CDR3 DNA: TGTGCCAGCAGTACTCAGGGACAGGGGGCTCAGCCCCAGCATTTT; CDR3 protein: CASSTQGQGAQPQHF
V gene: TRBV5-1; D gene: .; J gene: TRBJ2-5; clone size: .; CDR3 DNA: TGCGCCAGCAGCTCCCAACCTACAGGTGGGGGGGAGACCCAGTACTTC; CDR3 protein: CASSSQPTGGGETQYF
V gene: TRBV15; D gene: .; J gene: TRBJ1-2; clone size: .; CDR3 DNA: TGTGCCACCAGCAAGGGCTCTGGGGCTGGCTACACCTTC; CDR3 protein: CATSKGSGAGYTF
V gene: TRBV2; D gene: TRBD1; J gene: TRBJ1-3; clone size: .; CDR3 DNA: TGTGCCAGCAGAGGGGACAGGTTTGGAAACACCATATATTTT; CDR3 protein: CASRGDRFGNTIYF
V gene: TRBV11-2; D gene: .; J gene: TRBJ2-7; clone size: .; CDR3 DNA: TGTGCCAGCAGCTTAGTTTCGTTTTTCCAGGCCCGCTTC; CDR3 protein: CASSLVSFFQARF
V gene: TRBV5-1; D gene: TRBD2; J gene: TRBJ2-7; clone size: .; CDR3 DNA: TGCGCCAGCAGCTTGGGACTAGCGGGGTCCTACGAGCAGTACTTC; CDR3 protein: CASSLGLAGSYEQYF
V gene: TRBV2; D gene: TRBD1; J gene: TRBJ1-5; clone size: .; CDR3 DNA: TGTGCCAGCAGGTCGGGGACAGGGGGCCCTCAGCCCCAGCATTTT; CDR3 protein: CASRSGTGGPQPQHF
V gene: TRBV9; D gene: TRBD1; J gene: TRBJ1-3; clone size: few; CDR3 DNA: TGTGCCAGCAGCGTTGGGACAGGGGCTGGAAACACCATATATTTT; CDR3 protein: CASSVGTGAGNTIYF
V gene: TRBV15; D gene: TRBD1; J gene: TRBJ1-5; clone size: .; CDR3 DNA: TGTGCCACCAGCAGAGCCGGGACAGGGGTTGGTCAGCCCCAGCATTTT; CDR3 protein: CATSRAGTGVGQPQHF
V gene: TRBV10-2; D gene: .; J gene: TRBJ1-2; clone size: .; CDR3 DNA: TGCGCCAGCAGTGATCAGGGCTGGGGCTACACCTTC; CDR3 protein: CASSDQGWGYTF
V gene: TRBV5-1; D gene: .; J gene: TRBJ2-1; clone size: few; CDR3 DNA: TGCGCCAGCAGCTTGGGGGGACTCACCTCCTACAATGAGCAGTTCTTC; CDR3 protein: CASSLGGLTSYNEQFF
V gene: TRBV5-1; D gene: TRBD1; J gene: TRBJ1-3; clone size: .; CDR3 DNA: TGCGCCAGCAGCCTGGACGGGACAGCTAATGGAAACACCATATATTTT; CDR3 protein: CASSLDGTANGNTIYF
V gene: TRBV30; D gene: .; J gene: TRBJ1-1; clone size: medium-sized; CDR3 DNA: TGTGCCTGGAGTAATGAGGCTGAAGCTTTCTTT; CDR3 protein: CAWSNEAEAFF
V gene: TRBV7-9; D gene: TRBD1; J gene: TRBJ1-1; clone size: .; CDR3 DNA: TGTGCCAGCAGCTTAGAGGGACAGGGCTCGGCTGAAGCTTTCTTT; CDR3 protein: CASSLEGQGSAEAFF
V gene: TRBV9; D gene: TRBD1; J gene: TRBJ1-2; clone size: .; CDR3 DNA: TGTGCCAGCAGCGCTTGGACAGGCTATGGCTACACCTTC; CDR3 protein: CASSAWTGYGYTF